Sequencing of this T cell receptor beta chain was carried out in a study of blood T cell repertoires in COVID-19. Study at large: The United States, Italy and Spain provided the acute and convalescent COVID-19 samples. The cDNA or gDNA used as material had been derived from T cells, B-cell-depleted T cells, or PBMCs.

Libraries were prepared by immunoSEQ multiplex PCR; TCRdb keeps only in-frame clonotypes and omits some of them. The table records approximately 290,000 clones, approximately 83% of them present only once. During active infection, Seattle patients enrolled and were then monitored through disease. Only a few counts were recorded for this clone. Germline lookup yields CDR1 SGHAT and CDR2 FQNNGV. The CDR3 runs to 13 residues. Trimming removed 5 bases at V and 6 bases at J, with 14 bases between. This sequence was found in a person between 65 and 80 years old with COVID-19, enrolled during active disease. The chain carries TRBV11-2 and TRBJ2-7, with D possibly being TRBD1 (5 bases). Sample: peripheral blood. This CDR3 is CASSKTGHREQYF. CDR3 coding DNA: TGTGCCAGCAGCAAAACCGGACACCGCGAGCAGTACTTC.